A selection of T cell receptor beta chains follows, all from one sample in a study of T-cell memory formation after mild COVID-19. TCRdb re-derived calls from the 5' RACE reads in MiXCR, one entry per CDR3 protein. The sample has 300,000 to 350,000 distinct CDR3 sequences, more than 13% seen once. Sequencing was performed on PBMCs or a T cell subset sorted from them (not recorded which). The source is a man in his late teens or twenties who had mild COVID-19 (a few samples of this study predate the infection). Cell type and time point are not known. Each CDR3 is given with its conserved first and last residue. The D gene is left open where the match is weak. Expanded clones are given a class, and other clones once, few, many or no size at all.

>TRBV20-1|-|-|TRBJ2-2
TGCAGTGCTAGAGTTTCGGGGGGCGGGGCCCACACCGGGGAGCTGTTTTTT
CSARVSGGGAHTGELFF
>TRBV6-5|-|-|TRBJ2-2
TGTGCCAGCCTTCGGGGGCCGAACACCGGGGAGCTGTTTTTT
CASLRGPNTGELFF
>TRBV4-2|-|-|TRBJ1-3
TGTGCCAGCAGCCAAGATTATATGAGAGGAAACACCATATATTTT
CASSQDYMRGNTIYF
>TRBV6-1|-|-|TRBJ2-7
TGTGCCAGCAGCGAATGGCCCGAGCAGTACTTC
CASSEWPEQYF
>TRBV24-1|TRBD2|-|TRBJ2-2
TGTGCCACCAGTGAAGCGGGGGGAGACACCGGGGAGCTGTTTTTT
CATSEAGGDTGELFF
>TRBV5-5|TRBD1|-|TRBJ2-2
TGTGCCAGCAGATACAGACAGGGGGTCGCCGGGGAGCTGTTTTTT
CASRYRQGVAGELFF
>TRBV5-1|TRBD2|few|TRBJ2-3
TGCGCCAGCAGCTCCAGGGCAGCGGGGGACACAGATACGCAGTATTTT
CASSSRAAGDTDTQYF
>TRBV21-1|-|few|TRBJ1-5
TGTGCCAGCAGCAAATTCTGGGGGACCAATCAGCCCCAGCATTTT
CASSKFWGTNQPQHF
>TRBV6-2/TRBV6-3|-|few|TRBJ2-3
TGTGCCAGCAGCCCAGAGGGAGATCTCACAGATACGCAGTATTTT
CASSPEGDLTDTQYF
>TRBV4-1|-|many|TRBJ2-1
TGCGCCAGCAGCCAGACAGGAGGGGGGGCCTTATCCCAGTTCTTC
CASSQTGGGALSQFF
>TRBV23-1|-|few|TRBJ1-4
TGCGCCACCTCAACAGGGTTCCCCCCCTCGTCTAATGAAAAACTGTTTTTT
CATSTGFPPSSNEKLFF
>TRBV20-1|-|-|TRBJ2-5
TGCAGTGCTGCCCCCGGGGGCCGGGAGACCCAGTACTTC
CSAAPGGRETQYF
>TRBV5-4|-|-|TRBJ1-4
TGTGCCAGCAGCTTTTGGGGCAGCAATAATGAAAAACTGTTTTTT
CASSFWGSNNEKLFF
>TRBV5-1|-|few|TRBJ2-3
TGCGCCAGCAGCCCCGACAACAAGCTGGATACGCAGTATTTT
CASSPDNKLDTQYF
>TRBV6-2/TRBV6-3|TRBD1|-|TRBJ1-1
TGTGCCAGCAGTTACTCAAGACAGGGGTATGACACTGAAGCTTTCTTT
CASSYSRQGYDTEAFF
>TRBV7-2|-|-|TRBJ1-6
TGTGCCAGCACCACCATAGGAGGGGGTCATTCACCCCTCCACTTT
CASTTIGGGHSPLHF
>TRBV7-9|TRBD2|few|TRBJ2-3
TGTGCCAGCAGCTCCCGACAGACTAGCGGGGGCACAGATACGCAGTATTTT
CASSSRQTSGGTDTQYF
>TRBV7-2|-|many|TRBJ1-3
TGTGCCAGCAGCTTGATACCAGGGAACACCATATATTTT
CASSLIPGNTIYF
>TRBV7-2|-|-|TRBJ2-5
TGTGCCAGCAGCTTAAGCAGGGTCGGACGGACCCAGTACTTC
CASSLSRVGRTQYF
>TRBV27|TRBD1|-|TRBJ2-5
TGTGCCAGCAGTACCCCGACAGGGGGCAAAGAGACCCAGTACTTC
CASSTPTGGKETQYF
>TRBV12-3/TRBV12-4|-|-|TRBJ2-3
TGTGCCAGCAGTTTACGGAGCGGCACAGATACGCAGTATTTT
CASSLRSGTDTQYF
>TRBV5-1|-|many|TRBJ2-7
TGCGCCAGCAGCCGGACAGAGTCAAGCTCCTACGAGCAGTACTTC
CASSRTESSSYEQYF
>TRBV19|-|few|TRBJ2-1
TGTGCCAGTAGACCGGGGGCGCCGTACAATGAGCAGTTCTTC
CASRPGAPYNEQFF
>TRBV4-3|-|-|TRBJ2-5
TGCGCCAGCAGCCAAGACCGCAGGGGCGAGACCCAGTACTTC
CASSQDRRGETQYF
>TRBV7-9|-|-|TRBJ2-5
TGTGCCAGCAGCCTATCCCCCAGCCCCCAAGAGACCCAGTACTTC
CASSLSPSPQETQYF
>TRBV6-5|TRBD1|-|TRBJ2-3
TGTGCCAGCAGTTACGGGGGACAGGGATTAGATACGCAGTATTTT
CASSYGGQGLDTQYF
>TRBV5-6|-|-|TRBJ1-5
TGTGCCAGCACCAATAGGGACTCCCATCAGCCCCAGCATTTT
CASTNRDSHQPQHF
>TRBV20-1|-|-|TRBJ2-7
TGCAGTGCCTGGGGGGTCTACGAGCAGTACTTC
CSAWGVYEQYF
>TRBV27|-|-|TRBJ2-3
TGTGCCAGCAACCTTGTAGGCAGGGGATCCACAGATACGCAGTATTTT
CASNLVGRGSTDTQYF
>TRBV7-9|-|-|TRBJ1-4
TGTGCCAGCAGCCCCCCGGCCAGAGAAAAACTGTTTTTT
CASSPPAREKLFF
>TRBV29-1|TRBD2|-|TRBJ2-3
TGCAGCGTCCTTCCAGCGGGGGGCGCCACAGATACGCAGTATTTT
CSVLPAGGATDTQYF
>TRBV6-5|-|few|TRBJ1-2
TGTGCCACGGGCCAAGGCGATGGCTACACCTTC
CATGQGDGYTF
>TRBV20-1|TRBD2|-|TRBJ2-3
TGCAGTGCTAGAGGGCTAGCGGGGGGCTCCATCAGTGGCACAGATACGCAGTATTTT
CSARGLAGGSISGTDTQYF
>TRBV5-6|-|-|TRBJ1-2
TGTGCCAGCAGCTCGGCCCGGGGCGGATATGGCTACACCTTC
CASSSARGGYGYTF
>TRBV4-1|TRBD1|few|TRBJ2-2
TGCGCCAGCAGCCTAGACCCGGACAGGGGAATTTCCGGGGAGCTGTTTTTT
CASSLDPDRGISGELFF
>TRBV3-1|-|few|TRBJ2-2
TGTGCCAGCAGCCAAGTTAATTTGAACACCGGGGAGCTGTTTTTT
CASSQVNLNTGELFF
>TRBV2|-|few|TRBJ1-5
TGTGCCAGCACACCCCGGGTGGGGAAAATAAATCAGCCCCAGCATTTT
CASTPRVGKINQPQHF
>TRBV6-2/TRBV6-3|TRBD1|few|TRBJ1-5
TGTGCCAGCAGCCTCTATGGACAGGGGAAACAGCCCCAGCATTTT
CASSLYGQGKQPQHF
>TRBV4-2|-|-|TRBJ2-5
TGTGCCAGCAGTACACAGGGGGGGCTCCAAGAGACCCAGTACTTC
CASSTQGGLQETQYF
>TRBV5-1|-|-|TRBJ2-5
TGCGCCAGCAGCTTATTCTTGCAAGAGACCCAGTACTTC
CASSLFLQETQYF
>TRBV6-5|TRBD1|-|TRBJ2-7
TGTGCCAGCAGTTACGGGAGACAGGGTGTCGAGCAGTACTTC
CASSYGRQGVEQYF
>TRBV15|TRBD1|-|TRBJ1-2
TGTGCCACCAGCAGTAATAGGGACAGATATGGCTACACCTTC
CATSSNRDRYGYTF
>TRBV5-1|TRBD1|few|TRBJ2-5
TGCGCCAGCAGCTTGGCCGGGACAGCGGTGGGGGAGACCCAGTACTTC
CASSLAGTAVGETQYF
>TRBV3-1|TRBD2|many|TRBJ2-5
TGTGCCAGCAGCCTGGGACTAGCGAGGGACGTGCACTTC
CASSLGLARDVHF
>TRBV5-1|-|few|TRBJ1-2
TGCGCCAGCAGACTCCAAGCTAACTATGGCTACACCTTC
CASRLQANYGYTF
>TRBV20-1|TRBD2|few|TRBJ2-1
TGCAGTGCAGGTGGGAGGGGAGGTTTCAATGAGCAGTTCTTC
CSAGGRGGFNEQFF
>TRBV5-1|-|few|TRBJ2-2
TGCGCCACCAGCGAGTATAGGGGAACCGGGGAGCTGTTTTTT
CATSEYRGTGELFF
>TRBV6-5|-|few|TRBJ2-3
TGTGCCAGCAACGAAATCGCGGCCGGGACAGATACGCAGTATTTT
CASNEIAAGTDTQYF
>TRBV5-1|TRBD1|many|TRBJ1-2
TGCGCCAGCAGCCGCACCGGGACAGGGGGCGGATATGGCTACACCTTC
CASSRTGTGGGYGYTF
>TRBV7-2|TRBD1|-|TRBJ2-7
TGTGCCAGCAGCGCCGGGACAGGGGTCCACGAGCAGTACTTC
CASSAGTGVHEQYF
>TRBV11-3|-|-|TRBJ2-1
TGTGCCAGCAGCCCGCCGGGGGTTTACAATGAGCAGTTCTTC
CASSPPGVYNEQFF
>TRBV12-3/TRBV12-4|TRBD1|-|TRBJ1-5
TGTGCCAGCAGTCTACAGGGGGCGAATCAGCCCCAGCATTTT
CASSLQGANQPQHF
>TRBV4-3|-|-|TRBJ2-1
TGCGCCAGCAGCCAAGATTTGTCCTACTACAATGAGCAGTTCTTC
CASSQDLSYYNEQFF
>TRBV2|-|-|TRBJ2-3
TGTGCCAGCAGTGTGAGGATAGATACGCAGTATTTT
CASSVRIDTQYF
>TRBV2|-|many|TRBJ2-5
TGTGCCAGCAGTGCAGGGTCCGAGACCCAGTACTTC
CASSAGSETQYF